The 15 T cell receptor beta chains reported below all come from one sample, sequenced in a study of blood T cell repertoires in COVID-19. The data were produced by immunoSEQ multiplex PCR, yet TCRdb's version contains in-frame clones alone and is incomplete. The sample holds a few hundred thousand clones, about nine tenths seen once. Material: peripheral blood. Source of these receptors: a woman aged 45-60 years who had recovered from COVID-19.

A remark on this clone: In the same sample, other DNA sequences code for this CDR3. V and J are TRBV7-9 and TRBJ1-2; D is possibly TRBD1 (5 bases). Germline CDR1 is SEHNR and CDR2 is FQNEAQ (reference sequence). Trimming stripped 5 bases from V and 4 bases from J, with 14 bases between. CDR3 size: 14 residues. DNA of the CDR3: TGTGCCAGCAGCACCTCTAGGGGCGGCTATGGCTACACCTTC. Its protein product is CASSTSRGGYGYTF.

The V call is TRBV28, the J call TRBJ2-5; 7 positions agree with TRBD1. Germline assignment: CDR1 MDHEN and CDR2 SYDVKM. V was clipped by 5 bases and J by 9 bases; unmatched bases: 15. The CDR3 has 15 residues. This CDR3 is CASSPHRGAGWSQYF. CDR3 sequence (DNA): TGTGCCAGCAGTCCCCACAGGGGCGCAGGGTGGTCCCAGTACTTC.

The chain links TRBV6-5 to TRBJ2-1; the D gene is possibly TRBD2 (6 bases). Germline V gene lookup returns CDR1 MNHEY and CDR2 SVGAGI. The germline V and J ends were trimmed by 7 bases and 4 bases, with 14 bases remaining between them. The CDR3 is 14 amino acids. CDR3 sequence: CASNAGTLYNEQFF. CDR3 coding DNA: TGTGCCAGCAATGCCGGGACTCTGTACAATGAGCAGTTCTTC.

The chain recombines TRBV30 with TRBJ1-5, with D unclear. Between the trimmed V and J ends, which lost 0 bases and 7 bases, there was a span of 16 bases. The CDR3 totals 15 residues. CDR1 is GTSNPN, CDR2 SVGIG, per germline (reference sequence). The CDR3 is CAWSVSGGLGQPQHF. For the CDR3, the DNA is TGTGCCTGGAGTGTAAGCGGTGGGTTGGGACAGCCCCAGCATTTT.

The V call is TRBV9, the J call TRBJ1-4, with a tentative D call TRBD1 (6 bases). V lost 3 bases and J lost 8, with 17 bases in between. CDR1 SGDLS and CDR2 YYNGEE come from the germline V gene. There are 15 residues in the CDR3. The CDR3 reads CASSGERTVLEKLFF. For the CDR3, the DNA is TGTGCCAGCAGCGGAGAGAGGACAGTTCTGGAAAAACTGTTTTTT.

The genes are TRBV14 and TRBJ1-2; 8 bases are a match to TRBD1. V trimming: 2 bases; J trimming: 4 bases; junction bases outside the gene matches: 9. Germline lookup yields CDR1 SGHDN and CDR2 FVKESK. The CDR3 covers 16 residues. Here the CDR3 DNA reads TGTGCCAGCAGCCAACCCTGGGACAGGACCCCCTATGGCTACACCTTC. As protein: CASSQPWDRTPYGYTF.

Remarks on this clone: The same CDR3 can be traced to other DNA sequences in this sample. The chain links TRBV7-2 to TRBJ2-7; D is unclear. This CDR3 is built from 12 residues. Germline CDR1 is SGHTA and CDR2 is FQGNSA. V lost 4 bases and J 0 bases, leaving 4 bases between the germline ends. CDR3 coding DNA: TGTGCCAGCAGCTCTAGCTCCTACGAGCAGTACTTC. This encodes CASSSSSYEQYF.

The rearrangement joins TRBV6-1 to TRBJ1-6; TRBD1 matches at 7 bases. This CDR3 spans 15 amino acids. CDR1 is MNHNS and CDR2 is SASEGT in the germline V gene. The V gene end was trimmed by 0 bases and the J gene end by 7 bases; junction bases not matched to a gene: 3. For the CDR3, the DNA is TGTGCCAGCAGTGAAGCGTCAGGGGGGAATTCACCCCTCCACTTT. It encodes CASSEASGGNSPLHF.

The chain joins TRBV10-3 to TRBJ1-1; the D gene is possibly TRBD1 (6 bases). The CDR3 spans 15 residues. Trimming shortened V by 4 bases and J by 4 bases, and 16 bases separated the two germline ends. Germline V lookup: CDR1 ENHRY, CDR2 SYGVKD. CDR3 in DNA: TGTGCCATCAGTGTAAACAGGGCCGAGAGCACTGAAGCTTTCTTT. The encoded protein is CAISVNRAESTEAFF.

The chain combines TRBV7-2 with TRBJ2-5; the match to TRBD2 covers 7 bases. The CDR3 runs 12 residues. CDR1 SGHTA and CDR2 FQGNSA come from the germline V gene. V lost 7 bases, J lost 10 bases, and 9 bases stayed unmatched. The CDR3 DNA reads as TGTGCCAGCACCACTGGGGGGAGGGTCCAGTACTTC. Translated, it gives CASTTGGRVQYF.

This clone was seen more than once but under ten times. This rearrangement joins TRBV6-6 to TRBJ2-3; D call uncertain. Looked up from germline, CDR1 is MNHNY and CDR2 is SVGAGI (reference sequence). The V gene lost 7 bases and the J gene lost 4 bases, with 6 bases spanning the gap. CDR3 size: 11 residues. CDR3 sequence: CASNSADTQYF. DNA for the CDR3: TGTGCCAGCAACTCGGCAGATACGCAGTATTTT.

This chain links TRBV6-2 or TRBV6-3 with TRBJ2-7; 9 positions match TRBD2. J lost 4 bases, V lost 3 bases, and 13 bases had no gene match. This CDR3 has 17 residues. Germline-derived CDR1 and CDR2 are MNHEY and SVGEGT. The DNA for the CDR3 is TGTGCCAGCAGTTATCCCCATAAAGCGGGAGGTCTTTACGAGCAGTACTTC. Translated: CASSYPHKAGGLYEQYF.

This clone was seen more than once but under ten times. This chain links TRBV7-9 with TRBJ2-7, with 10 bases lining up with TRBD2. The CDR3 is 14 residues long. J was trimmed by 6 bases and V by 6 bases; bases with no gene match: 8. Per germline, CDR1 SEHNR and CDR2 FQNEAQ (reference sequence). The CDR3 region is CASSLAGEKVEQYF. The CDR3 DNA is TGTGCCAGCAGTCTAGCGGGGGAGAAAGTCGAGCAGTACTTC.

The chain has TRBV11-2 and TRBJ2-1; 8 positions match TRBD1. CDR1 and CDR2 from the germline V gene are SGHAT and FQNNGV. V lost 4 bases and J lost 4; bases outside the gene matches: 6. This CDR3 contains 15 residues. In DNA form, the CDR3 reads TGTGCCAGCAGCTATACAGGGGGGCAGTACAATGAGCAGTTCTTC. It translates to CASSYTGGQYNEQFF.

The chain recombines TRBV6-1 with TRBJ2-7; D not resolved. V was pared by 2 bases and J by 4 bases, with 3 bases between. This CDR3 is built from 11 residues. Germline V gene sequence: CDR1 MNHNS, CDR2 SASEGT. The CDR3 loop is CASSEPYEQYF. For the CDR3, the DNA is TGTGCCAGCAGTGAACCGTACGAGCAGTACTTC.